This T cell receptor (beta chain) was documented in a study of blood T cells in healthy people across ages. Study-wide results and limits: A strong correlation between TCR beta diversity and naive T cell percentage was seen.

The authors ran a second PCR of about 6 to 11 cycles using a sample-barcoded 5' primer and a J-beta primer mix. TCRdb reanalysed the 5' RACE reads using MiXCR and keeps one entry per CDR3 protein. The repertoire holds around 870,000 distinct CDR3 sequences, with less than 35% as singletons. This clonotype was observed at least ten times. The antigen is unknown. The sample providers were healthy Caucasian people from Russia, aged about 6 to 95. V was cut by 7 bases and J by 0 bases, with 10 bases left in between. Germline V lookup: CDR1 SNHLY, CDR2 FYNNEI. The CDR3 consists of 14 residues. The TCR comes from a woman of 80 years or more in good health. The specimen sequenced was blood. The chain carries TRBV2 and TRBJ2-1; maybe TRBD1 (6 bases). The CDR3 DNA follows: TGTGCCAGCACGGACAGCGCCTCCTACAATGAGCAGTTCTTC. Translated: CASTDSASYNEQFF.